This T cell receptor beta chain was identified during a study of response to subunit inactivated influenza vaccine. TCRdb redid the calling of the RT-PCR reads with MiXCR, one entry per CDR3 protein. The table includes some 540,000 distinct CDR3 sequences, approximately 20% detected once. This sample was also put to use in a study of T cells expressing NK-cell markers. From that second work: 5'RACE template switching with UMIs generated TCR beta cDNA. From sorted CD3+CD56+NKG2C+, CD3+CD56+NKG2C- and CD3+CD56-NKG2C+ T cells came the TCR beta repertoires. Serological testing identified seven of the eight sequenced donors as HCMV-seropositive and one as seronegative.

This receptor was identified in a man in his fifties or sixties who received an inactivated influenza vaccine. Material: CD4+ T cells sorted from PBMCs, obtained about 12 days after vaccination.

The CDR3, as DNA: TGCGCCAGCAGCTTAAGGGGGATAGAGAGAGAGCAGTACTTC. It encodes CASSLRGIEREQYF. The chain joins TRBV5-1 to TRBJ2-7, with a tentative D call TRBD1 (6 bases). The V gene lost 2 bases and the J gene lost 7 bases, with 16 bases spanning the gap. In germline, CDR1 is SGHRS, CDR2 YFSETQ. This CDR3 comprises 14 residues.